The 15 T cell receptor beta chains below were found in one sample sequenced in a study of blood T cell repertoires in COVID-19. Repertoires were generated with immunoSEQ multiplex PCR, while TCRdb's copy carries only in-frame clones and drops some. The profile shows a few hundred thousand clones, 80% to 90% of them singletons. Sequencing input: PBMCs or T cells enriched from blood (not recorded which). The receptors originated from a man under 40 who had recovered from COVID-19.

V is TRBV9 and J is TRBJ2-7, with TRBD2 matching 10 bases. The CDR3 consists of 14 residues. Germline CDR1 and CDR2: SGDLS and YYNGEE. Trimming took 0 bases from V and 7 from J; bases not matched to a gene: 4. The CDR3 is CASSVAASGGEQYF. In nucleotides, the CDR3 is TGTGCCAGCAGCGTAGCGGCTAGCGGGGGAGAGCAGTACTTC. The full variable domain, with the rest looked up from reference TRBV9 and TRBJ2-7, is DSGVTQTPKHLITATGQRVTLRCSPRSGDLSVYWYQQSLDQGLQFLIQYYNGEERAKGNILERFSAQQFPDLHSELNLSSLELGDSALYFCASSVAASGGEQYFGPGTRLTVT.

About this clone itself: This sample includes further DNA sequences coding for the same CDR3. The chain joins TRBV5-1 to TRBJ1-2; D unclear. With 0 bases removed from V and 8 bases from J, the gap between germline ends came to 8 bases. The V gene's germline CDR1 is SGHRS and CDR2 YFSETQ. This CDR3 has 12 amino acids. The DNA of the CDR3 is TGCGCCAGCAGCTTGGGAGGAGGAGGCTACACCTTC. Its protein product is CASSLGGGGYTF.

CDR3 region: CASNREGNTIYF. CDR3 sequence (DNA): TGTGCCAGTAACCGGGAGGGAAACACCATATATTTT. V gene TRBV19 combines with J gene TRBJ1-3; D call uncertain. The CDR3 is 12 residues long. Germline CDR1 LNHDA, CDR2 SQIVND (reference sequence). V shed 7 bases and J shed 4 bases, with 8 bases lying between them. Using reference TRBV19 and TRBJ1-3 for the parts outside the CDR3, the full variable domain is DGGITQSPKYLFRKEGQNVTLSCEQNLNHDAMYWYRQDPGQGLRLIYYSQIVNDFQKGDIAEGYSVSREKKESFPLTVTSAQKNPTAFYLCASNREGNTIYFGEGSWLTVV.

This clone showed up just a few times. This rearrangement joins TRBV7-8 to TRBJ1-2, with D tentatively TRBD1 (5 bases). V was trimmed by 5 bases and J by 3 bases, leaving 31 bases between them. The CDR3 totals 20 residues. The germline V gene has CDR1 SGHVS and CDR2 FQNEAQ. The CDR3 region is CASSGGGVRLGPTTDYGYTF. DNA of the CDR3: TGTGCCAGCAGCGGGGGAGGGGTGAGGCTGGGCCCGACGACTGACTATGGCTACACCTTC.

V usage is TRBV27 and J usage is TRBJ2-7, with no clear D. There are 13 residues in the CDR3. V gave up 5 bases and J gave up 1 base, with 9 bases separating them. Germline lookup yields CDR1 MNHEY and CDR2 SMNVEV (reference sequence). The CDR3 reads CASSPRISYEQYF. In DNA, the CDR3 is TGTGCCAGCAGTCCGCGCATTTCCTACGAGCAGTACTTC.

The rearrangement joins TRBV28 to TRBJ2-7; D may be TRBD1 (5 bases). V shed 3 bases and J shed 4 bases, with 10 bases lying between them. Germline CDR1 is MDHEN and CDR2 is SYDVKM. CDR3 length equals 13 residues. The CDR3 DNA sequence: TGTGCCAGCAGTTTCAGGGTCAGATACGAGCAGTACTTC. This encodes CASSFRVRYEQYF. The complete variable domain, with remaining parts taken from reference TRBV28 and TRBJ2-7, reads DVKVTQSSRYLVKRTGEKVFLECVQDMDHENMFWYRQDPGLGLRLIYFSYDVKMKEKGDIPEGYSVSREKKERFSLILESASTNQTSMYLCASSFRVRYEQYFGPGTRLTVT.

The V call is TRBV19, the J call TRBJ1-5, with D uncertain. V shed 4 bases and J shed 3 bases, with 10 bases lying between them. CDR3 size: 14 residues. Germline values: CDR1 LNHDA, CDR2 SQIVND (reference sequence). CDR3 DNA sequence: TGTGCCAGTAGTAAAGAGTTAAACAATCAGCCCCAGCATTTT. Protein: CASSKELNNQPQHF.

The chain carries TRBV5-1 and TRBJ2-6; 8 bases are a match to TRBD1. V was pared by 1 base and J by 0 bases, with 3 bases of the junction left unmatched. There are 17 residues in the CDR3. Germline CDR1 and CDR2: SGHRS and YFSETQ. The CDR3 reads CASSLNGQGSGANVLTF. DNA of the CDR3: TGCGCCAGCAGCTTGAATGGACAGGGCTCTGGGGCCAACGTCCTGACTTTC.

The rearrangement links TRBV19 to TRBJ2-5; 8 bases fit TRBD2. V shed 6 bases and J 2 bases; nucleotides not matched to a gene: 11. Germline V lookup: CDR1 LNHDA, CDR2 SQIVND (reference sequence). The CDR3 runs to 16 residues. The chain's CDR3 is CASRSSGTSKQETQYF. The CDR3 DNA is TGTGCCAGTAGATCTTCCGGGACTAGTAAACAAGAGACCCAGTACTTC.

The chain recombines TRBV19 with TRBJ1-4; possibly TRBD1 for D (6 bases). The CDR3 runs to 15 residues. The ends were cut back, 2 bases at V and 2 bases at J, with 9 bases in the middle. Germline V gene lookup returns CDR1 LNHDA and CDR2 SQIVND (reference sequence). The CDR3 nucleotides are TGTGCCAGTAGTATAACAGGGCGGACTAATGAAAAACTGTTTTTT. As protein: CASSITGRTNEKLFF.

This clone was recorded a few times. V is TRBV6-5 and J is TRBJ2-2; 8 bases fit TRBD1. This CDR3 has 15 residues. V trimming: 7 bases; J trimming: 1 base; junction bases outside the gene matches: 5. CDR1 is MNHEY and CDR2 is SVGAGI in the germline V gene. For the CDR3, the DNA is TGTGCCAGCAACTGGGACAGGAGGAACACCGGGGAGCTGTTTTTT. Encoded protein: CASNWDRRNTGELFF.

The CDR3 reads CASSLGDRGYEQYF. CDR3 DNA sequence: TGCGCCAGCAGCTTGGGGGACAGGGGCTACGAGCAGTACTTC. The rearrangement uses TRBV5-1 and TRBJ2-7; 10 nucleotides match TRBD1. From germline, CDR1 is SGHRS and CDR2 YFSETQ. This CDR3 has 14 amino acids. The junction had 0 bases not matched to a gene; V was cut back by 0 bases and J by 3 bases.

The chain joins TRBV18 to TRBJ2-7; 7 nucleotides align to TRBD1. V was pared by 3 bases and J by 0 bases, with 5 bases of the junction left unmatched. The CDR3 length is 15 residues. Germline assignment: CDR1 KGHSH and CDR2 LQKENI. The CDR3 DNA is TGTGCCAGCTCACCTACCTGGGACAGCTCCTACGAGCAGTACTTC. This encodes CASSPTWDSSYEQYF.

The rearrangement joins TRBV7-2 to TRBJ2-5, with D perhaps matching TRBD1 (6 bases). Germline V gene lookup returns CDR1 SGHTA and CDR2 FQGNSA. The CDR3 covers 16 residues. The V and J ends lost 6 bases and 3 bases respectively, with 20 bases between them. The CDR3 spells CASSRKSGTYKETQYF. Here the CDR3 DNA reads TGTGCCAGCAGTAGGAAGTCCGGGACATACAAAGAGACCCAGTACTTC.

The rearrangement links TRBV3-1 (or the pseudogene TRBV3-2) to TRBJ2-5; 11 bases are a match to TRBD2. J was trimmed by 3 bases and V by 4 bases; bases with no gene match: 4. This CDR3 region has 15 residues. Germline CDR1 reads LGHDT; CDR2 reads YNNKEL (reference sequence). CDR3: CASSPLTSGEETQYF. CDR3 coding DNA: TGTGCCAGCAGCCCCCTGACTAGCGGGGAAGAGACCCAGTACTTC.